The 28 T cell receptor beta chains presented below share a single source sample, sequenced in a study of PD-1 blockade in classical Hodgkin lymphoma. Sequencing used immunoSEQ multiplex PCR; TCRdb keeps in-frame clones, though not all of them. The table lists fewer than 15,000 clones, around 90% of them singletons. Every patient was affected by relapse after autologous stem cell transplantation, while exposure to brentuximab vedotin was not uniform. The sequenced sample was peripheral blood mononuclear cells (PBMCs), obtained at baseline. These receptors were collected from a human donor with classical Hodgkin lymphoma.

As DNA, the CDR3 is TGCGCCAGCAGCCCTTCCACCCCAGGGACATCCATTTCCAATCAGCCCCAGCATTTT. The encoded protein is CASSPSTPGTSISNQPQHF. V gene TRBV4-1 combines with J gene TRBJ1-5; TRBD1 might be the D (6 bases). CDR3 size: 19 residues. Germline assignment: CDR1 MGHRA and CDR2 YSYEKL. V lost 4 bases and J 3 bases, leaving 25 bases between the germline ends.

Comments on this clone: The same CDR3 is also encoded by other DNA sequences in this sample. This chain joins TRBV5-1 and TRBJ1-5; D remains ambiguous. The CDR3 is made up of 13 amino acids. Germline V gives CDR1 SGHRS, CDR2 YFSETQ. Trimming took 0 bases from V and 1 from J, leaving 2 bases between them. The chain's CDR3 is CASSLGSNQPQHF. The CDR3 DNA reads as TGCGCCAGCAGCTTGGGCAGCAATCAGCCCCAGCATTTT. The complete variable domain, with remaining parts taken from reference TRBV5-1 and TRBJ1-5, reads KAGVTQTPRYLIKTRGQQVTLSCSPISGHRSVSWYQQTPGQGLQFLFEYFSETQRNKGNFPGRFSGRQFSNSRSEMNVSTLELGDSALYLCASSLGSNQPQHFGDGTRLSIL.

CDR3 protein: CASSLSSGSHEQYF. The CDR3 DNA sequence: TGTGCCAGCAGTTTATCCTCAGGGAGCCACGAGCAGTACTTC. This chain links TRBV27 with TRBJ2-7; D is tentatively TRBD1 or TRBD2 (5 bases each). Deletions cut 0 bases from V and 5 bases from J, with 11 bases between. Germline-derived CDR1 and CDR2 are MNHEY and SMNVEV (reference sequence). The CDR3 loop spans 14 amino acids.

This rearrangement joins TRBV28 to TRBJ1-1; D possibly corresponds to TRBD1 (6 bases). The CDR3 covers 14 residues. From germline, CDR1 is MDHEN and CDR2 SYDVKM. V lost 5 bases to trimming and J lost 4 bases, with 14 bases between them. The chain's CDR3 is CASSPIQGFTEAFF. The CDR3, as DNA: TGTGCCAGCAGTCCAATACAGGGTTTCACTGAAGCTTTCTTT.

The rearrangement links TRBV5-1 to TRBJ1-2; the match to TRBD1 covers 9 bases. V shed 0 bases, J shed 7 bases, and the junction held 4 bases outside the gene matches. Germline V gene data show CDR1 as SGHRS and CDR2 as YFSETQ. The CDR3 loop spans 14 amino acids. CDR3 nucleotide sequence: TGCGCCAGCAGCTTGGAAGGACAGGGGAGTGGCTACACCTTC. It codes for CASSLEGQGSGYTF.

The J gene is TRBJ2-2, the V gene TRBV7-2; 7 bases match TRBD1. CDR3 size: 16 residues. Germline CDR1 and CDR2: SGHTA and FQGNSA. V gave up 2 bases and J gave up 1 base; unmatched junction bases: 4. The CDR3 loop is CASSLRGQLNTGELFF. DNA for the CDR3: TGTGCCAGCAGCTTAAGGGGGCAGTTGAACACCGGGGAGCTGTTTTTT.

This clone was seen only a few times. The V and J genes are TRBV7-9 and TRBJ2-5; 11 bases align to TRBD2. CDR3 size: 16 residues. The germline V gene has CDR1 SEHNR and CDR2 FQNEAQ (reference sequence). V lost 6 bases and J lost 2; bases outside the gene matches: 8. CDR3 bases: TGTGCCAGCAGTCCAGCGGGACTAGCGGAACAAGAGACCCAGTACTTC. It is translated as CASSPAGLAEQETQYF.

J is TRBJ2-3 and V is TRBV5-1, with 11 bases matching TRBD2. With 4 bases clipped from V and 0 bases from J, the junction kept 19 bases outside the gene matches. Per the germline V gene, CDR1 is SGHRS and CDR2 is YFSETQ. The CDR3 has 21 amino acids. DNA for the CDR3: TGCGCCAGCAGCCCCCGTCCTATAGCGGGGGGGTCGACACCGAGCACAGATACGCAGTATTTT. Protein product: CASSPRPIAGGSTPSTDTQYF. Full variable domain (rest looked up from reference TRBV5-1 and TRBJ2-3): KAGVTQTPRYLIKTRGQQVTLSCSPISGHRSVSWYQQTPGQGLQFLFEYFSETQRNKGNFPGRFSGRQFSNSRSEMNVSTLELGDSALYLCASSPRPIAGGSTPSTDTQYFGPGTRLTVL.

CDR3: CASSIGLLGKTQYF. In DNA, the CDR3 is TGTGCCAGCAGCATAGGACTCCTCGGGAAGACCCAGTACTTC. This chain connects TRBV14 to TRBJ2-5; TRBD2 is a possible D gene (5 bases). V lost 5 bases and J lost 6, with 16 bases in between. The CDR3 has 14 residues. Per the germline V gene, CDR1 is SGHDN and CDR2 is FVKESK.

Note on this clone: Different DNA sequences within this sample yield the same CDR3. The rearrangement links TRBV5-1 to TRBJ1-5; no reliable D call. From germline, CDR1 is SGHRS and CDR2 YFSETQ. V shed 2 bases and J shed 0 bases, with 3 bases lying between them. The CDR3 loop spans 13 amino acids. The CDR3 sequence is CASSLDSNQPQHF. CDR3 coding DNA: TGCGCCAGCAGCTTAGATAGCAATCAGCCCCAGCATTTT.

The chain employs TRBV30 and TRBJ1-2; tentative D call: TRBD1 (5 bases). Trimming removed 1 base at V and 4 bases at J, with 13 bases between. This CDR3 spans 14 amino acids. Germline-derived CDR1 and CDR2 are GTSNPN and SVGIG (reference sequence). The CDR3 DNA is TGTGCCTGGAGTGCCCCCGCCGGGGCCTATGGCTACACCTTC. Amino acids: CAWSAPAGAYGYTF.

The chain links TRBV30 to TRBJ2-1, with D tentatively TRBD1 (5 bases). The germline V gene has CDR1 GTSNPN and CDR2 SVGIG (reference sequence). The CDR3 sequence is 11 residues long. Trimming took 5 bases from V and 9 from J, leaving 11 bases between them. The CDR3 sequence is CAWGARGEQFF. The CDR3 coding sequence is TGTGCCTGGGGAGCTAGGGGTGAGCAGTTCTTC.

This clone was observed a few times. The chain has TRBV5-1 and TRBJ2-2; TRBD2 might be the D (6 bases). V was trimmed by 6 bases and J by 0 bases, leaving 9 bases between them. The germline V gene has CDR1 SGHRS and CDR2 YFSETQ. This CDR3 region has 14 residues. The CDR3 loop is CASNGGSNTGELFF. The CDR3 DNA is TGCGCCAGCAACGGGGGTTCGAACACCGGGGAGCTGTTTTTT. Full variable domain (rest looked up from reference TRBV5-1 and TRBJ2-2): KAGVTQTPRYLIKTRGQQVTLSCSPISGHRSVSWYQQTPGQGLQFLFEYFSETQRNKGNFPGRFSGRQFSNSRSEMNVSTLELGDSALYLCASNGGSNTGELFFGEGSRLTVL.

CDR3 sequence: CASSNDRRQETQYF. The CDR3 DNA follows: TGTGCCAGTAGTAATGACAGGAGACAAGAGACCCAGTACTTC. V is TRBV19 and J is TRBJ2-5; weak D call: TRBD1 (6 bases). Germline CDR1 reads LNHDA; CDR2 reads SQIVND (reference sequence). The CDR3 has 14 amino acids. Deletions cut 4 bases from V and 2 bases from J, with 11 bases between.

CDR3 region: CATSRDAGLAETQYF. In DNA form, the CDR3 reads TGTGCCACCAGCAGAGATGCGGGACTAGCGGAGACCCAGTACTTC. The V gene is TRBV15, the J gene TRBJ2-5; 10 nucleotides align to TRBD2. Germline V CDR1 and CDR2: LNHNV, YYDKDF (reference sequence). This CDR3 spans 15 amino acids. V shed 0 bases and J 5 bases; nucleotides not matched to a gene: 3.

This clone was recorded a few times. The genes are TRBV28 and TRBJ1-6, with 11 bases that match TRBD1. With V trimmed by 7 bases and J by 10 bases, 12 bases remained unmatched. CDR3 size: 16 residues. Germline CDR1 reads MDHEN; CDR2 reads SYDVKM. CDR3 nucleotide sequence: TGTGCCAGCACCCTTCCCGGACAGGGGGCGGGCTCACCCCTCCACTTT. This codes for CASTLPGQGAGSPLHF.

The chain couples TRBV4-2 to TRBJ1-1; D gene ambiguous. V lost 0 bases and J 5 bases, leaving 7 bases between the germline ends. The CDR3 sequence is 13 residues long. In germline, CDR1 is LGHNA, CDR2 YNFKEQ. CDR3 sequence reads: CASSQEAGTEAFF. The DNA of the CDR3 is TGTGCCAGCAGCCAAGAGGCCGGGACTGAAGCTTTCTTT.

V and J are TRBV6-6 and TRBJ2-5; D is perhaps TRBD2 (5 bases). The CDR3 sequence is 14 residues long. Germline V CDR1 and CDR2: MNHNY, SVGAGI (reference sequence). V gave up 4 bases and J gave up 4 bases, with 13 bases separating them. The CDR3 nucleotides read TGTGCCAGCAGTTCCCGAGGGCGGCGAGAGACCCAGTACTTC. Translation: CASSSRGRRETQYF.

The V call is TRBV7-9, the J call TRBJ1-5; TRBD1 is a possible D gene (6 bases). CDR1 is SEHNR and CDR2 is FQNEAQ in the germline V gene (reference sequence). The CDR3 extends over 13 amino acids. V shed 3 bases and J shed 5 bases, with 8 bases lying between them. CDR3 protein: CASSLGGDQPQHF. The CDR3 DNA is TGTGCCAGCAGCTTGGGGGGCGATCAGCCCCAGCATTTT.

The chain couples TRBV12-5 to TRBJ2-3; D may be TRBD2 (6 bases). The CDR3 covers 13 residues. The germline CDR1 and CDR2 sequences are LGHNT and FRNRAP. V gave up 7 bases and J gave up 7 bases, with 15 bases separating them. The CDR3 region has the DNA TGTGCTAGTGCCGATCGGGGGTATTATACGCAGTATTTT. It translates to CASADRGYYTQYF.

The chain couples TRBV6-1 to TRBJ2-1; TRBD2 might be the D (6 bases). The germline V and J ends were trimmed by 3 bases and 4 bases, with 10 bases remaining between them. CDR3 size: 14 residues. Germline values: CDR1 MNHNS, CDR2 SASEGT. As DNA, the CDR3 is TGTGCCAGCAGTGAGTTTGCGGGGTACAATGAGCAGTTCTTC. This codes for CASSEFAGYNEQFF.

This sequence joins TRBV9 and TRBJ2-5; D not resolved. This CDR3 contains 13 residues. CDR1 and CDR2 (germline): SGDLS, YYNGEE. The V end lost 0 bases, the J end lost 1 base, and 4 bases lay between the germline ends. The chain's CDR3 is CASSVEGQETQYF. The CDR3 DNA is TGTGCCAGCAGCGTAGAAGGCCAAGAGACCCAGTACTTC.

The CDR3 nucleotides are TGTGCCAGTCGGAGGACAGGATTACCAACTAATGAAAAACTGTTTTTT. Translation: CASRRTGLPTNEKLFF. The gene calls are TRBV28 and TRBJ1-4, with 7 nucleotides matching TRBD1. V lost 9 bases, J lost 0 bases, and 10 bases stayed unmatched. The CDR3 extends over 16 amino acids. The germline CDR1 and CDR2 sequences are MDHEN and SYDVKM.

This clone was seen just once. The chain recombines TRBV5-1 with TRBJ1-4; D not resolved. Germline-derived CDR1 and CDR2 are SGHRS and YFSETQ. CDR3 length: 13 amino acids. With 2 bases removed from V and 1 base from J, the gap between germline ends came to 3 bases. DNA for the CDR3: TGCGCCAGCAGCTTTGGAACTAATGAAAAACTGTTTTTT. Its protein product is CASSFGTNEKLFF.

This rearrangement joins TRBV5-6 to TRBJ2-7; possible D gene TRBD2, 6 bases. V was pared by 0 bases and J by 5 bases, with 9 bases between. The CDR3 spans 13 residues. Germline V CDR1 and CDR2: SGHDT, YYEEEE. CDR3 region: CASSLGGAHEQYF. CDR3 sequence (DNA): TGTGCCAGCAGCTTGGGCGGGGCCCACGAGCAGTACTTC.

This chain connects TRBV19 to TRBJ2-7, with D perhaps TRBD2 (5 bases). Germline assignment: CDR1 LNHDA and CDR2 SQIVND (reference sequence). Trimming pared 9 bases from V and 7 bases from J, leaving 19 bases between. This CDR3 is built from 13 residues. CDR3 sequence: CASQQPGWREQYF. The CDR3 DNA reads as TGTGCCAGCCAGCAACCCGGGTGGAGGGAGCAGTACTTC.

This chain connects TRBV6-5 to TRBJ2-5; TRBD1 aligns across 11 bases. The CDR3 consists of 13 residues. The germline gives CDR1 MNHEY, CDR2 SVGAGI. The V gene end was trimmed by 10 bases and the J gene end by 4 bases; junction bases not matched to a gene: 5. The DNA for the CDR3 is TGTGCCACCCGGACAGGGGGCCGAGAGACCCAGTACTTC. Translation gives CATRTGGRETQYF.

The chain recombines TRBV9 with TRBJ2-2; 8 bases match TRBD2. CDR3 size: 15 residues. Trimming at V came to 3 bases and at J to 5 bases, leaving 6 bases not matched to a gene. The germline V gene has CDR1 SGDLS and CDR2 YYNGEE. For the CDR3, the DNA is TGTGCCAGCAGCGCAGCGGGGGTCCCGACCGGGGAGCTGTTTTTT. It translates to CASSAAGVPTGELFF.